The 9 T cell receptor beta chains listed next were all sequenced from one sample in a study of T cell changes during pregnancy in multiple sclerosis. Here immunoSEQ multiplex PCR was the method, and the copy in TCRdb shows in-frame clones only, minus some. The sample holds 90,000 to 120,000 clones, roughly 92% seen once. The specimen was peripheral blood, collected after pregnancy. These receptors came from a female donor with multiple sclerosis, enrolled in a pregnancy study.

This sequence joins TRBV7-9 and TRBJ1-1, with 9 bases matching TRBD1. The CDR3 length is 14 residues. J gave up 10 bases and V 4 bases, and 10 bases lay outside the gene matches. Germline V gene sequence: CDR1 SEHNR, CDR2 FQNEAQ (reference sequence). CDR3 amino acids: CASSSGTGLDIAFF. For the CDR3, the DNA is TGTGCCAGCAGCTCTGGGACAGGGTTGGATATAGCTTTCTTT.

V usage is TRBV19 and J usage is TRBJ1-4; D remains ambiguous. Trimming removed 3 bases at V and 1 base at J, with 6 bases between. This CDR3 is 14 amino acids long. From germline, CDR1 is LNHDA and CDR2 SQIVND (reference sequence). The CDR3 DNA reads TGTGCCAGTAGTATTCCGGGAACTAATGAAAAACTGTTTTTT. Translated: CASSIPGTNEKLFF.

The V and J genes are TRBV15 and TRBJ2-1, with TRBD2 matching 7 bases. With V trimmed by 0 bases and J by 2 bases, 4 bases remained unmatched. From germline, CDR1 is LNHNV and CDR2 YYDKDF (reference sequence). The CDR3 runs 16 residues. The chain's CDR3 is CATSRDRAGPYNEQFF. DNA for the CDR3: TGTGCCACCAGCAGAGATAGAGCGGGACCCTACAATGAGCAGTTCTTC.

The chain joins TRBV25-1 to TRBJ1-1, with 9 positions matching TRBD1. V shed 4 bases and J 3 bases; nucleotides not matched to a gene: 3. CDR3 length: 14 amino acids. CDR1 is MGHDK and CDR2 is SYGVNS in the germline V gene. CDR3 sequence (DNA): TGTGCCAGCAGTGGGACAGGGGAGGACACTGAAGCTTTCTTT. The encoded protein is CASSGTGEDTEAFF.

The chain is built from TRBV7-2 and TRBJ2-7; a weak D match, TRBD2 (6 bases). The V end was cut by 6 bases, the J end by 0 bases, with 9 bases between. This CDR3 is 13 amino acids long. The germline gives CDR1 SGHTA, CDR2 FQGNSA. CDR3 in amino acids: CASRSGSSYEQYF. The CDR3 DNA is TGTGCCAGCAGATCCGGGAGCTCCTACGAGCAGTACTTC.

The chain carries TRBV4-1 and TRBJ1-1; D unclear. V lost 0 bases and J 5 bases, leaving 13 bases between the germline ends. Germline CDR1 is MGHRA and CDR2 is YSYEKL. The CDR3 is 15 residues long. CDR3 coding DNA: TGCGCCAGCAGCCAAGACCTCCGGGGATGGACTGAAGCTTTCTTT. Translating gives CASSQDLRGWTEAFF.

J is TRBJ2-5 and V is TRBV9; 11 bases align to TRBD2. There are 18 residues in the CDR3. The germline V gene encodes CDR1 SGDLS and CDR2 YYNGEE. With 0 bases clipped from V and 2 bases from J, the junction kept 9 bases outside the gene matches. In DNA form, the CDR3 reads TGTGCCAGCAGCGTAGGGGGGGAACTAGCGGGGGCACAAGAGACCCAGTACTTC. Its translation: CASSVGGELAGAQETQYF.

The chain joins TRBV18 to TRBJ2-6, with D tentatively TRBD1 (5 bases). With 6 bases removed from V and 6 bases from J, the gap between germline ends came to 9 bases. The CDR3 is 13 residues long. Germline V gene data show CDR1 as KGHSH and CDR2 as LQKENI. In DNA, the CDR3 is TGTGCCAGCTCCCCTGGACAGGCCAACGTCCTGACTTTC. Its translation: CASSPGQANVLTF.

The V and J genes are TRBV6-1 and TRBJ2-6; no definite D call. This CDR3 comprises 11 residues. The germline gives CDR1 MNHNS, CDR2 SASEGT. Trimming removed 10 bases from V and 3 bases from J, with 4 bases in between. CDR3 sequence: CANFGANVLTF. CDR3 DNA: TGTGCCAACTTTGGGGCCAACGTCCTGACTTTC.